The T cell receptor (beta chain) described here comes from a study of cytomegalovirus exposure and HLA in healthy donors. General study findings and limits: Most TCR sequences showed up rarely, but some public TCRs showed up in many donors. Researchers counted roughly 150 TCR beta chains as cytomegalovirus-associated. Specificity for CMV antigens was confirmed in vitro for three of the CMV-associated chains. Reports showed the classifier diagnosing cytomegalovirus status with high specificity and sensitivity.

V was clipped by 6 bases and J by 6 bases, with 14 bases between them. The CDR3 covers 13 residues. Germline values: CDR1 SEHNR, CDR2 FQNEAQ (reference sequence). A word on this clone: No antigen is known for it.

Clones were sequenced by immunoSEQ multiplex PCR, and TCRdb holds only the in-frame ones, with some missing. Among about 43,000 clones listed, 90% to 95% were seen once. Sample: PBMCs. The source of this sequence is a man aged 18 to 30 in good health and CMV-seronegative. The genes are TRBV7-9 and TRBJ1-2, with D tentatively TRBD1 (6 bases). CDR3: CASRPGTRDGYTF. The CDR3 nucleotides read TGTGCCAGCAGGCCCGGGACAAGGGATGGCTACACCTTC.